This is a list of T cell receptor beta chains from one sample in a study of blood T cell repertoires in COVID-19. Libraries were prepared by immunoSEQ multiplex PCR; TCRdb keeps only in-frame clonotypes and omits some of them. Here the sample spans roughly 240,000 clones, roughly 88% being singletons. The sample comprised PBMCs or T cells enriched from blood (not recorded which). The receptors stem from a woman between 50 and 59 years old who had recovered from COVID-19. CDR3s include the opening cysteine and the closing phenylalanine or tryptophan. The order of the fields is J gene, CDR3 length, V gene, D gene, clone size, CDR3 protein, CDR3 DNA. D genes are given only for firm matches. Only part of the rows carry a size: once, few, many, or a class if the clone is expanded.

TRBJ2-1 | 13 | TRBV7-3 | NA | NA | CASSPQRPGEQFF | TGTGCCAGCAGCCCCCAGCGGCCCGGTGAGCAGTTCTTC
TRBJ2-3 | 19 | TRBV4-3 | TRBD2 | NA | CASSQDPPLAGASTDTQYF | TGCGCCAGCAGCCAAGATCCCCCCCTAGCGGGGGCTAGCACAGATACGCAGTATTTT
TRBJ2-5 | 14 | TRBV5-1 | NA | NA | CASSIGDTQETQYF | TGCGCCAGCAGTATCGGCGACACCCAAGAGACCCAGTACTTC
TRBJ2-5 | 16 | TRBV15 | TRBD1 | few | CATSRGIQGGAKTQYF | TGTGCCACCAGCAGAGGAATACAAGGGGGCGCGAAGACCCAGTACTTC
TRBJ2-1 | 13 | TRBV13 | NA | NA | CASSLGSSDEQFF | TGTGCCAGCAGCTTAGGTTCGTCGGATGAGCAGTTCTTC
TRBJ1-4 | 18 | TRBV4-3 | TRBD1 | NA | CASSQLGLRGSTNEKLFF | TGCGCCAGCAGCCAACTAGGTCTCAGGGGGTCAACTAATGAAAAACTGTTTTTT
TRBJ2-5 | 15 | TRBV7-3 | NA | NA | CASSNRRGGQETQYF | TGTGCCAGCAGCAACAGGAGGGGGGGCCAAGAGACCCAGTACTTC
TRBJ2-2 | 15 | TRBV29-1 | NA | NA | CSVGRVASNTGELFF | TGCAGCGTCGGGCGGGTAGCGTCGAACACCGGGGAGCTGTTTTTT
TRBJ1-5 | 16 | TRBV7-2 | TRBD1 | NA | CASSLGPGQSNQPQHF | TGTGCCAGCAGCTTAGGGCCGGGACAGAGCAATCAGCCCCAGCATTTT
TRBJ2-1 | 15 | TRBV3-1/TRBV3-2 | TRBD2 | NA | CASSPDSGGRHEQFF | TGTGCCAGCAGCCCGGACTCGGGCGGGAGACATGAGCAGTTCTTC
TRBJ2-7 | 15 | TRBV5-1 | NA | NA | CASSPAPGSPYEQYF | TGCGCCAGCAGCCCCGCCCCAGGATCCCCCTACGAGCAGTACTTC
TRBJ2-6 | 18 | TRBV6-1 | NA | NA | CASSDPGTGLSGANVLTF | TGTGCCAGCAGTGACCCCGGGACTGGCCTCTCTGGGGCCAACGTCCTGACTTTC
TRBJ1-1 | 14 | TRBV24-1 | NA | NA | CATSEGGLTTEAFF | TGTGCCACCAGTGAAGGAGGGTTGACCACTGAAGCTTTCTTT
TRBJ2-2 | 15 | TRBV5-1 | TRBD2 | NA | CASSAGLAGAGELFF | TGCGCCAGCAGCGCGGGACTAGCGGGGGCCGGGGAGCTGTTTTTT
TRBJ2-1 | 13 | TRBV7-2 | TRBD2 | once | CASSLDSSGEQFF | TGTGCCAGCAGCTTAGATAGTAGCGGGGAGCAGTTCTTC